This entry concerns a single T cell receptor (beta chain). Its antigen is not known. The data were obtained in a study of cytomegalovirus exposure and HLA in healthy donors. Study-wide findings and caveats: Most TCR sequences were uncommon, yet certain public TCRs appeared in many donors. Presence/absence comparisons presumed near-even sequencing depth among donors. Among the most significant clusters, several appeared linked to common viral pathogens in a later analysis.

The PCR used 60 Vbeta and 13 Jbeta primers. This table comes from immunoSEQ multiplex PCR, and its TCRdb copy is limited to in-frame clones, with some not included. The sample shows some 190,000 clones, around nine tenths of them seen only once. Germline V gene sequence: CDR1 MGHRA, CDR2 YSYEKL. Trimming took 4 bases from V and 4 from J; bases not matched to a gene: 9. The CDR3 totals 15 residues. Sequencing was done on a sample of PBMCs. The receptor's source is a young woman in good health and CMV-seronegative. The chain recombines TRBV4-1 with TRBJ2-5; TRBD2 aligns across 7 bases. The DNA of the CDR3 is TGCGCCAGCAGCCGCCCGCCCGGACTAGGAGAGACCCAGTACTTC. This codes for CASSRPPGLGETQYF.